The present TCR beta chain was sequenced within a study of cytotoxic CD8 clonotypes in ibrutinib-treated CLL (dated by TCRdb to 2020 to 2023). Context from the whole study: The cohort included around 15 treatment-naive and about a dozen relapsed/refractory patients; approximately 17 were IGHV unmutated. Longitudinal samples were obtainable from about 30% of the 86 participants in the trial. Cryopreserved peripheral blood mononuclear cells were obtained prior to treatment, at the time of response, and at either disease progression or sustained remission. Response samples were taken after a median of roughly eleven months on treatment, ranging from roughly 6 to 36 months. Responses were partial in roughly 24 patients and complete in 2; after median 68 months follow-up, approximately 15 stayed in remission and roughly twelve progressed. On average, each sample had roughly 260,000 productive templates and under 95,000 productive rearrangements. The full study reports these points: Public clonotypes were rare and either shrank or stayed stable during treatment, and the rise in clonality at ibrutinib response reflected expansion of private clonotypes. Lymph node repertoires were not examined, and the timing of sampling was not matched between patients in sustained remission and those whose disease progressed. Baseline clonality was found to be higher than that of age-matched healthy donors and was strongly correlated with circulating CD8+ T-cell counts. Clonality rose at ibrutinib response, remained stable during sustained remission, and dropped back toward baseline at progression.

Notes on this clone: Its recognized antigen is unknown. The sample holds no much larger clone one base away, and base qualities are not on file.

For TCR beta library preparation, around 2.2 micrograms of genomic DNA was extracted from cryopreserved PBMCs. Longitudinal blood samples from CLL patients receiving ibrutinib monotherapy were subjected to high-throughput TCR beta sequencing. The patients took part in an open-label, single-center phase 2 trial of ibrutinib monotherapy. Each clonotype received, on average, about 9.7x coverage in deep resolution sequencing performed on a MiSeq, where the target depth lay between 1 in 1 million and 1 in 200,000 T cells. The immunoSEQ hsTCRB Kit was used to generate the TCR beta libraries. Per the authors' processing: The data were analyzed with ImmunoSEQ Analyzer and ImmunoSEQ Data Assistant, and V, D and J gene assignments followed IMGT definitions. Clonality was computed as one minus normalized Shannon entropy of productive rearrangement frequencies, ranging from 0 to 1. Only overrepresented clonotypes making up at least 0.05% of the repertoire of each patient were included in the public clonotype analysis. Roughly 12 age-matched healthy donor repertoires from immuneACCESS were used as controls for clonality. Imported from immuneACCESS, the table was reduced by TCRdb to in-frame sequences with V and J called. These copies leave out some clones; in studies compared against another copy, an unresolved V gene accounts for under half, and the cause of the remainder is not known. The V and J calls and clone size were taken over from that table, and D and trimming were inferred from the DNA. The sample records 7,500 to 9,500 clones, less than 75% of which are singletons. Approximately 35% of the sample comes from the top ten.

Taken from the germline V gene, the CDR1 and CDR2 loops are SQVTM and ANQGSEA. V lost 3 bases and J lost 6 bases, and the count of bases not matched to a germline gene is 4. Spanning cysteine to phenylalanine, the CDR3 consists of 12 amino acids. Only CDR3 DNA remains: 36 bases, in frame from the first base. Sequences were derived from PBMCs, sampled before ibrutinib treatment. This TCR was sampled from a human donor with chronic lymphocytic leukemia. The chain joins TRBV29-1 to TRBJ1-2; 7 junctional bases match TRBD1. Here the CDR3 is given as CSVDRGKNGYTF. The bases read TGCAGCGTTGACAGGGGGAAGAATGGCTACACCTTC.